This T cell receptor beta chain was sequenced during a study of T cell responses to AZD1222 COVID-19 vaccine (dated by TCRdb to the early 2020s). About the investigation overall: AZD1222 recipients given second doses at about 4 weeks or at about 12 weeks were pooled, since spike-specific TCR depth and breadth were not found to differ between the two schedules. TCR sequencing was performed for 230 to 250 trial participants, of whom about 200 were given two doses of AZD1222 and approximately 25 were given two doses of MenACWY control vaccine. Trial participants were enrolled by age into subgroups of 18-55, 56-69 and 70-plus years, and around 150, 29 and 61 TCR-sequenced participants, respectively, were included in these subgroups.

The CDR3 spans 17 residues, from the cysteine through the phenylalanine. Only the CDR3 part of the read is kept: 51 bases, read in frame from the first base. This clone came up once. No antigen is known for it. Qualities for individual bases were not recorded, and no much larger clone is one base off. The sample's time point label, in plain terms: baseline before first vaccination. Vaccinee samples were obtained from the UK trials COV001 and COV002, which included a single-blind randomized controlled phase 2/3 trial of AZD1222 (ChAdOx1 nCoV-19) in healthy adults. For TCRbeta chain sequencing, PBMC samples were collected from trial participants at day 0 and at day 28 after the second dose. Points the paper makes about the study in general: The vaccine-associated CD4 TCRs covered the entire spike protein, and the dominant responses fell in regions 160-218 and 743-854. Participants were mostly white British, with more females than males. The authors suggested clonal diversity may have been underestimated. The 56-69-year group was small, and its depth increase did not reach significance, likely because of low power. After two AZD1222 doses, both the breadth and the depth of spike-specific TCRs were significantly higher than at day 0 and than in MenACWY recipients. Conclusions about previously exposed vaccinees were limited because only six AZD1222 recipients were SARS-CoV-2 seropositive at baseline. Because no samples from the day 14 peak response were available, repertoires could be characterized only after the peak T cell response. Nearly half of unique spike-specific TCRs reportedly recognized epitopes outside regions mutated in the B.1.351 and B.1.1.7 variants.

The CDR3 regions of human TCRbeta chains were analyzed by immunosequencing. In the source study's methods: Repertoire TCRs were checked for matches against a reference library of SARS-CoV-2-specific TCRs that had been generated using the MIRA antigen-specificity platform. Breadth was defined as the fraction of unique TCRs that were SARS-CoV-2-associated. Depth was defined as the fraction of total T cells that were SARS-CoV-2-associated. Using the MIRA data, every spike-specific TCR was mapped to the spike region that the TCR reacted to and assigned to either a CD4 or a CD8 class. Log10-transformed breadth and depth values were compared by one-way ANOVA with Sidak's multiple comparisons tests. The table comes from immuneACCESS by way of TCRdb, which keeps in-frame sequences with V and J called. Part of the clones is missing from these tables; in studies checked, under half for an unresolved V gene and the rest for unknown reasons. V, J and clone size are those of that table, while D and trimming were read from the DNA. The sample table holds 120,000 or so clones, of which 75% to 95% were seen once. Roughly 5.4% of the sample is in the top ten clones.

The V and J genes are TRBV21-1 and TRBJ1-1. TRBV21-1 corresponds to a pseudogene. This receptor was taken from an adult in good health. This specimen was peripheral blood, taken on day 0 of AZD1222 vaccination. In nucleotides, the sequence is TGTGCCAGCAGCAAAAGAGGCCCCTTATCCCTGAGGACTGAAGCTTTCTTT. The translation is CASSKRGPLSLRTEAFF.